This T cell receptor (beta chain) is from a study of T cells in Graves' hyperthyroidism and ophthalmopathy. Amplified TCR beta CDR3 regions derived from RNA transcripts. A set of HTBI primers served as the primers for a first-round RT-PCR of the TCR CDR3. TCRdb redid the calling of the multiplex PCR reads with MiXCR, one entry per CDR3 protein. The sample holds about 420,000 distinct CDR3 sequences, around a sixth seen once. Using more than 7.5 ml of fresh peripheral blood, PBMCs were prepared. This clonotype was detected a few times. The antigen is unknown. Study-wide results and caveats: Ophthalmopathy, as predicted by the model, came a median approximately 5.9 months after the prediction. Blood held most thyroid clonotypes expanded above 0.001 frequency. From stable hyperthyroidism, ophthalmopathy was set apart by a 13 V-J model.

Material for sequencing was blood. The source is a woman aged 18-30 years with Graves' hyperthyroidism.

The CDR3 DNA is TGTGCCAGCAGTTACGTGACAGGGGCTTTCACCGGGGAGCTGTTTTTT. Protein sequence: CASSYVTGAFTGELFF. The chain employs TRBV6-5 and TRBJ2-2, with 8 bases identical to TRBD1. The CDR3 extends over 16 amino acids. V gave up 2 bases and J gave up 4 bases; unmatched junction bases: 6. Germline CDR1 and CDR2: MNHEY and SVGAGI.